The 22 T cell receptor beta chains below all came from one sample that was sequenced in a study of CD8 T cells in Susac syndrome. Random hexamers served to reverse transcribe about 0.5 to 1 ug RNA. TCRdb re-derived calls from the immunoSEQ multiplex PCR reads in MiXCR, one entry per CDR3 protein. The sample records about 150,000 distinct CDR3 sequences, just under 97% being singletons. The material sequenced was CD8+ T cells from PBMCs. These receptors were taken from a human donor with multiple sclerosis.

This clonotype was observed once. The chain carries TRBV14 and TRBJ2-1; D gene unclear. Germline CDR1 reads SGHDN; CDR2 reads FVKESK. There are 15 residues in the CDR3. Trimming pared 1 base from V and 4 bases from J, leaving 11 bases between. The CDR3 loop is CASSQGTERYNEQFF. The CDR3 DNA is TGTGCCAGCAGCCAAGGGACGGAAAGATACAATGAGCAGTTCTTC.

V is TRBV12-3 or TRBV12-4 and J is TRBJ1-5; D possibly corresponds to TRBD1 (6 bases). Trimming left V 10 bases short and J 4 bases short, with 14 bases between. The CDR3 is made up of 13 amino acids. CDR3 DNA sequence: TGTGCCACCCGCAGGGGAACAAATCAGCCCCAGCATTTT. Protein sequence: CATRRGTNQPQHF.

This clonotype occurred once. The chain combines TRBV4-1 with TRBJ1-2; no clear D gene. Germline lookup yields CDR1 MGHRA and CDR2 YSYEKL. The CDR3 loop spans 11 amino acids. V dropped 1 base and J dropped 5 bases, with 2 bases sitting between them. CDR3 sequence (DNA): TGCGCCAGCAGCCAAGGATATGGCTACACCTTC. Amino acids: CASSQGYGYTF.

The CDR3 DNA follows: TGCAGTGCTCCTACAGTAAGCGAAGCTTTCTTT. Residues: CSAPTVSEAFF. This sequence joins TRBV20-1 and TRBJ1-1; D is uncertain. CDR3 length: 11 amino acids. Germline-derived CDR1 and CDR2 are DFQATT and SNEGSKA (reference sequence). Trimming removed 5 bases at V and 8 bases at J, with 12 bases between.

The chain uses TRBV7-9 and TRBJ2-3; 10 bases agree with TRBD2. The CDR3 is 17 residues long. V trimming: 2 bases; J trimming: 2 bases; junction bases outside the gene matches: 7. Germline V CDR1 and CDR2: SEHNR, FQNEAQ (reference sequence). CDR3 DNA: TGTGCCAGCAGCTTAAAGGGGCTAGCGGGGGACACAGATACGCAGTATTTT. Amino acids: CASSLKGLAGDTDTQYF.

This clonotype turned up a few times. V gene TRBV12-3 or TRBV12-4 combines with J gene TRBJ2-1, with 10 bases that match TRBD1. This CDR3 contains 15 residues. V lost 5 bases, J lost 2 bases, and 3 bases stayed unmatched. The CDR3 sequence: CASSPGTGAYNEQFF. The DNA of the CDR3 is TGTGCCAGCAGTCCCGGGACAGGGGCCTACAATGAGCAGTTCTTC.

V usage is TRBV5-1 and J usage is TRBJ2-1; D is unresolved. Germline V gene lookup returns CDR1 SGHRS and CDR2 YFSETQ. The length of the CDR3 is 12 residues. Trimming took 0 bases from V and 6 from J, leaving 4 bases between them. The CDR3 nucleotides read TGCGCCAGCAGCTTGGCCAGCAATGAGCAGTTCTTC. Its translation is CASSLASNEQFF. Variable domain in full (rest from reference TRBV5-1 and TRBJ2-1): KAGVTQTPRYLIKTRGQQVTLSCSPISGHRSVSWYQQTPGQGLQFLFEYFSETQRNKGNFPGRFSGRQFSNSRSEMNVSTLELGDSALYLCASSLASNEQFFGPGTRLTVL.

CDR3 coding DNA: TGTGCCAGCAGTTACAGGGGAAGCTCTGAAGCTTTCTTT. It is translated as CASSYRGSSEAFF. The V and J genes are TRBV27 and TRBJ1-1; 7 bases align to TRBD1. Germline lookup yields CDR1 MNHEY and CDR2 SMNVEV (reference sequence). The CDR3 is made up of 13 amino acids. V lost 4 bases to trimming and J lost 6 bases; unmatched junction nucleotides: 5.

The chain is built from TRBV13 and TRBJ2-7; the D is unclear. V lost 1 base, J lost 3 bases, and 4 bases lay in between. The CDR3 sequence is 12 residues long. Germline V gene data show CDR1 as PRHDT and CDR2 as FYEKMQ (reference sequence). Here the CDR3 reads CASSLVVYEQYF. For the CDR3, the DNA is TGTGCCAGCAGCTTAGTAGTCTACGAGCAGTACTTC.

The chain recombines TRBV12-3 or TRBV12-4 with TRBJ1-2; TRBD1 matches at 7 bases. V shed 6 bases, J shed 7 bases, and the junction held 11 bases outside the gene matches. This CDR3 is 14 amino acids long. CDR3 loop: CASRPGTSGGGYTF. The CDR3 region has the DNA TGTGCCAGCAGACCCGGGACCTCAGGGGGTGGCTACACCTTC.

The rearrangement links TRBV30 to TRBJ2-3, with a tentative D call TRBD2 (5 bases). Germline V gene lookup returns CDR1 GTSNPN and CDR2 SVGIG (reference sequence). The CDR3 consists of 14 residues. V gave up 0 bases and J gave up 1 base, with 8 bases separating them. The CDR3 nucleotides are TGTGCCTGGAGTGTAGCCGGGGGCACAGATACGCAGTATTTT. Protein: CAWSVAGGTDTQYF.

The chain uses TRBV29-1 and TRBJ2-1, with TRBD2 identical over 8 bases. Germline lookup yields CDR1 SQVTM and CDR2 ANQGSEA. V lost 2 bases and J lost 3; bases outside the gene matches: 6. CDR3 length: 15 amino acids. This CDR3 is CSVETRGGLYNEQFF. DNA for the CDR3: TGCAGCGTTGAAACTCGCGGGGGGCTCTACAATGAGCAGTTCTTC.

This chain uses TRBV6-2 or TRBV6-3 with TRBJ2-7; perhaps TRBD1 as D (5 bases). V lost 5 bases and J lost 2, with 16 bases in between. The CDR3 has 15 amino acids. CDR1 and CDR2 from the germline V gene are MNHEY and SVGEGT. The CDR3, as DNA: TGTGCCAGCAGTACGGTAAGAACAGGCACCTACGAGCAGTACGTC. This translates into CASSTVRTGTYEQYV.

This chain joins TRBV20-1 and TRBJ2-5, with D unresolved. V dropped 0 bases and J dropped 5 bases, with 10 bases sitting between them. In germline, CDR1 is DFQATT, CDR2 SNEGSKA (reference sequence). The CDR3 sequence is 13 residues long. CDR3 sequence (DNA): TGCAGTGCTAGAGATCTTTCGGCGGAGACCCAGTACTTC. Protein: CSARDLSAETQYF.

CDR3 protein: CSVVGSAYGYTF. DNA for the CDR3: TGCAGCGTTGTGGGGAGCGCCTATGGCTACACCTTC. The rearrangement uses TRBV29-1 and TRBJ1-2; D gene uncertain. This CDR3 has 12 amino acids. The germline V gene encodes CDR1 SQVTM and CDR2 ANQGSEA. The ends were cut back, 4 bases at V and 4 bases at J, with 10 bases in the middle.

The chain carries TRBV12-3 or TRBV12-4 and TRBJ1-2; 9 bases agree with TRBD1. The CDR3 extends over 15 amino acids. Trimming removed 6 bases from V and 7 bases from J; junction bases left unmatched: 12. The CDR3 DNA follows: TGTGCCAGCAGACCTGGACAGGGGAGGTGGAGTGGCTACACCTTC. This gives the protein CASRPGQGRWSGYTF.

This sequence joins TRBV4-1 and TRBJ2-7, with 10 positions matching TRBD1. The CDR3 is 15 residues long. CDR1 and CDR2 from the germline V gene are MGHRA and YSYEKL. V gave up 4 bases and J gave up 3 bases; unmatched junction bases: 6. CDR3 loop: CASSPTTGGNYEQYF. The CDR3 DNA is TGCGCCAGCAGCCCAACGACAGGGGGCAACTACGAGCAGTACTTC.

The chain couples TRBV12-3 or TRBV12-4 to TRBJ2-7; 11 bases are a match to TRBD2. CDR3 length: 14 residues. With 5 bases clipped from V and 5 bases from J, the junction kept 5 bases outside the gene matches. CDR3 nucleotides: TGTGCCAGCAGTCATAGCGGGGGGGCCAACGAGCAGTACTTC. Amino acid sequence: CASSHSGGANEQYF.

This clonotype occurred once. V gene TRBV14 combines with J gene TRBJ1-6; D gene ambiguous. The CDR3 totals 12 residues. The germline CDR1 and CDR2 sequences are SGHDN and FVKESK. Trimming cost V 4 bases and J 15 bases, with 13 bases left between them. CDR3 sequence reads: CASSPHGFDLHF. CDR3 in DNA: TGTGCCAGCAGCCCGCACGGTTTTGACCTCCACTTT.

The rearrangement uses TRBV20-1 and TRBJ2-6, with D uncertain. This CDR3 is 16 amino acids long. V dropped 1 base and J dropped 0 bases, with 10 bases sitting between them. CDR1 and CDR2 (germline): DFQATT, SNEGSKA (reference sequence). The CDR3 bases are TGCAGTGCTAGAGTGAGTGGGGTCTCTGGGGCCAACGTCCTGACTTTC. It is translated as CSARVSGVSGANVLTF.

The chain couples TRBV28 to TRBJ2-7, with 9 positions matching TRBD1. The CDR3 is 15 amino acids. Germline V gene lookup returns CDR1 MDHEN and CDR2 SYDVKM. The ends lost 2 bases at V and 3 bases at J; junction bases unmatched: 5. The CDR3 is CASSLRDRAYYEQYV. The CDR3 nucleotides are TGTGCCAGCAGTTTAAGGGACAGGGCCTACTACGAGCAGTACGTC.

This clonotype showed up just once. This chain connects TRBV12-3 or TRBV12-4 to TRBJ2-3; 7 positions agree with TRBD1. V lost 6 bases, J lost 0 bases, and 6 bases stayed unmatched. This CDR3 comprises 15 residues. CDR3 nucleotide sequence: TGTGCCAGCAGACCCGGGACAGCCAGCACAGATACGCAGTATTTT. It translates to CASRPGTASTDTQYF.